This T cell receptor (beta chain) was captured in a study of tumor-infiltrating lymphocytes in primary liver carcinoma. In the study overall: Patients of both sexes were 30 to 69 years old. Notes on the study in general: Tumors had a top-250-clone fraction that was significantly higher than blood (p = 0.039).

Details on this clonotype: Its target is unknown. An end of the junction does not agree with germline; a read error may underlie this.

Both RNA and DNA were isolated together from about 20-30 mg of bulk tissue that had not been sorted. Patients showed chronic HBV infection and an absence of prior treatment. With a constant-region primer, TCR beta cDNA was made from 400 to 550 ng of total RNA. Libraries for TCR beta were built through three nested multiplex PCR rounds, which together made up a slightly modified ARM-PCR procedure. The study ran its first two PCR rounds for around 10 cycles each, using TRBV1-TRBV30 forward primers and a C-beta reverse primer. TCRdb reanalysed the multiplex PCR reads using MiXCR and keeps one entry per CDR3 protein. The sample records roughly 80,000 distinct CDR3 sequences, about 75% being singletons. Per germline, CDR1 ENHRY and CDR2 SYGVKD. The CDR3 sequence is 12 residues long.

J is TRBJ2-7 and V is TRBV10-3; no clear D gene. This TCR came from a man aged 35 to 55 with primary liver carcinoma and hepatitis B virus infection. The source material was tumor-adjacent normal liver tissue. The CDR3, as DNA: TGTACCATCAGTGAAGCCTGGCAAGAACAGTATTTC. Residues: CTISEAWQEQYF.